This T cell receptor (beta chain) was identified in a study of blood T cell repertoires in COVID-19. This clone appeared a single time. Trimming shortened V by 5 bases and J by 3 bases, and 11 bases separated the two germline ends. This CDR3 is 14 amino acids long. The germline gives CDR1 SGHRS, CDR2 YFSETQ. Clones were sequenced by immunoSEQ multiplex PCR, and TCRdb holds only the in-frame ones, with some missing. This sample carries about 220,000 clones, approximately 80% of them seen once, and the ten largest clones take 9.5% to 15%. The rearrangement joins TRBV5-1 to TRBJ1-4, with D tentatively TRBD1 (5 bases). The TCR originated in a human donor in a cohort sampled during active COVID-19. The sequencing sample was made of peripheral blood. Here the CDR3 reads CASSVDIANEKLFF. The CDR3 DNA reads as TGCGCCAGCAGTGTGGACATCGCTAATGAAAAACTGTTTTTT. Combining the CDR3 with reference TRBV5-1 and TRBJ1-4 gives the whole variable domain KAGVTQTPRYLIKTRGQQVTLSCSPISGHRSVSWYQQTPGQGLQFLFEYFSETQRNKGNFPGRFSGRQFSNSRSEMNVSTLELGDSALYLCASSVDIANEKLFFGSGTQLSVL.